Each of the 12 T cell receptor beta chains below was sequenced from the same sample in a study of cytomegalovirus exposure and HLA in healthy donors. TCRdb keeps only in-frame clones here, not all; method: immunoSEQ multiplex PCR. The sample contains 200,000 to 250,000 clones, around 90% of which appear only once. The source material was PBMCs. The receptors stem from a young woman in good health and CMV-seropositive.

The chain links TRBV11-2 to TRBJ1-4; D not certain. Looked up from germline, CDR1 is SGHAT and CDR2 is FQNNGV. V gave up 7 bases and J gave up 10 bases, with 16 bases separating them. CDR3 length equals 13 residues. The CDR3 bases are TGTGCCAGCACCCAACCGGGTTCGGGAAAACTGTTTTTT. Translating gives CASTQPGSGKLFF.

The V call is TRBV15, the J call TRBJ1-2; TRBD1 is a possible D gene (6 bases). CDR1 is LNHNV, CDR2 YYDKDF, per germline (reference sequence). The CDR3 has 15 residues. With 6 bases removed from V and 3 bases from J, the gap between germline ends came to 17 bases. As DNA, the CDR3 is TGTGCCACCAGAAGTTCCAAAGGGGGGGACTATGGCTACACCTTC. It translates to CATRSSKGGDYGYTF. Full variable domain (rest looked up from reference TRBV15 and TRBJ1-2): DAMVIQNPRYQVTQFGKPVTLSCSQTLNHNVMYWYQQKSSQAPKLLFHYYDKDFNNEADTPDNFQSRRPNTSFCFLDIRSPGLGDTAMYLCATRSSKGGDYGYTFGSGTRLTVV.

The rearrangement links TRBV15 to TRBJ1-3; TRBD1 might be the D (5 bases). V lost 1 base to trimming and J lost 1 base, with 11 bases between them. Germline V lookup: CDR1 LNHNV, CDR2 YYDKDF (reference sequence). The CDR3 spans 16 residues. The CDR3 loop is CATSRGGTFSGNTIYF. CDR3 sequence (DNA): TGTGCCACCAGCAGAGGAGGGACTTTTTCTGGAAACACCATATATTTT.

This clone showed up just once. The chain combines TRBV7-9 with TRBJ2-1; TRBD2 is a possible D gene (9 bases). The V end was cut by 2 bases, the J end by 0 bases, with 20 bases between. The CDR3 totals 19 residues. CDR1 SEHNR and CDR2 FQNEAQ come from the germline V gene (reference sequence). The CDR3: CASSLHRGLAGVSYNEQFF. In DNA form, the CDR3 reads TGTGCCAGCAGCTTACACAGGGGGTTAGCGGGAGTCTCCTACAATGAGCAGTTCTTC.

The chain has TRBV6-1 and TRBJ1-5, with 8 nucleotides matching TRBD1. There are 14 residues in the CDR3. Trimming removed 2 bases from V and 4 bases from J; junction bases left unmatched: 1. Germline V gives CDR1 MNHNS, CDR2 SASEGT. Written as DNA, the CDR3 is TGTGCCAGCAGTGAAACAGGGGGGAATCAGCCCCAGCATTTT. The encoded protein is CASSETGGNQPQHF.

The chain couples TRBV6-5 to TRBJ2-5; the D is unclear. The CDR3 length is 13 residues. Trimming removed 0 bases at V and 5 bases at J, with 7 bases between. The germline gives CDR1 MNHEY, CDR2 SVGAGI. The CDR3 DNA reads TGTGCCAGCAGTTACTCGAACGGGGAGACCCAGTACTTC. Protein product: CASSYSNGETQYF.

This chain connects TRBV18 to TRBJ2-7, with 7 bases identical to TRBD1. Germline CDR1 KGHSH, CDR2 LQKENI. The CDR3 length is 16 residues. The trim removed 3 bases at V and 3 bases at J, leaving 11 bases unmatched. In nucleotides, the CDR3 is TGTGCCAGCTCACCCCGACAGGGCCGATTAGACTACGAGCAGTACTTC. Protein sequence: CASSPRQGRLDYEQYF. The whole variable domain, filled in from reference TRBV18 and TRBJ2-7, reads NAGVMQNPRHLVRRRGQEARLRCSPMKGHSHVYWYRQLPEEGLKFMVYLQKENIIDESGMPKERFSAEFPKEGPSILRIQQVVRGDSAAYFCASSPRQGRLDYEQYFGPGTRLTVT.

The chain couples TRBV9 to TRBJ1-1; 10 bases align to TRBD1. Looked up from germline, CDR1 is SGDLS and CDR2 is YYNGEE. This CDR3 contains 13 residues. V was clipped by 3 bases and J by 4 bases; unmatched bases: 0. The DNA of the CDR3 is TGTGCCAGCAGCGGGACAGGGGGCACTGAAGCTTTCTTT. Its protein product is CASSGTGGTEAFF.

The V gene is TRBV27, the J gene TRBJ2-3, with TRBD1 as a possible D gene (5 bases). The CDR3 has 17 residues. Germline V lookup: CDR1 MNHEY, CDR2 SMNVEV (reference sequence). The ends were cut back, 4 bases at V and 4 bases at J, with 21 bases in the middle. The CDR3 DNA reads TGTGCCAGCAGTTCTAGGACATTCAGGGAACTCCCAGATACGCAGTATTTT. Translated: CASSSRTFRELPDTQYF.

This chain uses TRBV5-6 with TRBJ2-1, with D tentatively TRBD1 (5 bases). The CDR3 has 15 residues. Germline CDR1 and CDR2: SGHDT and YYEEEE. Trimming pared 1 base from V and 5 bases from J, leaving 13 bases between. CDR3 nucleotides: TGTGCCAGCAGCTTGTATCAGGGTTTCAACAATGAGCAGTTCTTC. Its protein product is CASSLYQGFNNEQFF. Supplemented by reference TRBV5-6 and TRBJ2-1, the full variable domain reads DAGVTQSPTHLIKTRGQQVTLRCSPKSGHDTVSWYQQALGQGPQFIFQYYEEEERQRGNFPDRFSGHQFPNYSSELNVNALLLGDSALYLCASSLYQGFNNEQFFGPGTRLTVL.

The V gene is TRBV7-6, the J gene TRBJ2-5, with D unresolved. The CDR3 consists of 13 residues. Per germline, CDR1 SGHVS and CDR2 FNYEAQ. The V end was cut by 3 bases, the J end by 2 bases, with 7 bases between. CDR3 nucleotide sequence: TGTGCCAGCAGCTTCTTAGTTCAAGAGACCCAGTACTTC. Translation gives CASSFLVQETQYF.

As for this clone: Sequence at one end of the junction differs from germline and may be a read error. This chain connects TRBV18 to TRBJ2-2, with a tentative D call TRBD1 (6 bases). Germline V gives CDR1 KGHSH, CDR2 LQKENI. This CDR3 is 17 amino acids long. CDR3 nucleotides: TGTGCCAGCTCACCTACGTCTCAACAGGGAAGAACCGAGGAGCTGTTTTTT. Translating it yields CASSPTSQQGRTEELFF.